This T cell receptor beta chain stems from a study of blood T cell repertoires in COVID-19. The trim removed 5 bases at V and 0 bases at J, leaving 7 bases unmatched. In germline, CDR1 is SGHVS, CDR2 FQNEAQ. CDR3 length: 16 residues. The protocol was immunoSEQ multiplex PCR, while the TCRdb copy is restricted to in-frame clones and leaves out a portion. Here the sample spans fewer than 300,000 clones, more than 65% being singletons. Sequencing used peripheral blood. This receptor was taken from a woman between 18 and 30 years old with acute or convalescent COVID-19. V gene TRBV7-8 combines with J gene TRBJ2-7; 10 bases are shared with TRBD2. The CDR3, as DNA: TGTGCCAGCAGCACTCAGCGGGAGGGGGCCTCCTACGAGCAGTACTTC. Translated: CASSTQREGASYEQYF.